This T cell receptor beta chain is drawn from a study of T cell responses to AZD1222 COVID-19 vaccine. Whole-study findings and limits: CD4 TCRs linked to vaccination spanned spike, dominating at 160-218 and 743-854. In a largely white British group with more females than males, clonal diversity was possibly underestimated.

This CDR3 spans 13 amino acids. In germline, CDR1 is SGHRS, CDR2 YFSETQ. The germline V and J ends were trimmed by 4 bases and 4 bases, with 11 bases remaining between them. Repertoires were generated with immunoSEQ multiplex PCR, while TCRdb's copy carries only in-frame clones and drops some. This sample yields 150,000 to 200,000 clones, of which 92% are seen a single time; approximately 1.1% belongs to the top ten. This clone was counted once. The antigen is not known. Sample: peripheral blood, taken 28 days after the second AZD1222 dose. The J gene is TRBJ1-2, the V gene TRBV5-1; possible D gene TRBD1, 6 bases. The origin of this receptor is an adult who received the AZD1222 COVID-19 vaccine. CDR3 sequence: CASSRTVFYGYTF. CDR3 DNA sequence: TGCGCCAGCAGCAGGACAGTTTTCTATGGCTACACCTTC.